These 24 T cell receptor beta chains share one sample of origin, sequenced in a study of CD8+ T cells in alopecia areata. Treatment indicated: oral pan-JAK inhibitor, 5-10 mg twice daily. cDNA reverse transcribed from extracted RNA served as the sequencing template. Assay used: immunoSEQ multiplex PCR; TCRdb lists only in-frame clones, some missing. The table includes over 100,000 clones, around 53% detected once. Sequencing used CD4+ T cells sorted from blood, obtained at week 4, from a patient treated with tofacitinib. These receptor sequences come from a human donor with alopecia areata.

The genes are TRBV19 and TRBJ1-5, with TRBD1 matching 9 bases. This CDR3 comprises 15 residues. Germline lookup yields CDR1 LNHDA and CDR2 SQIVND (reference sequence). J gave up 1 base and V 5 bases, and 3 bases lay outside the gene matches. Here the CDR3 reads CASSLQGASNQPQHF. CDR3 nucleotides: TGTGCCAGTAGTCTACAGGGGGCCAGCAATCAGCCCCAGCATTTT.

This sequence joins TRBV30 and TRBJ2-1; 7 positions agree with TRBD2. CDR1 GTSNPN and CDR2 SVGIG come from the germline V gene (reference sequence). V shed 3 bases, J shed 7 bases, and the junction held 6 bases outside the gene matches. The CDR3 runs to 13 residues. The CDR3 sequence: CAWRGEGWNEQFF. The CDR3 coding sequence is TGTGCCTGGAGGGGGGAGGGCTGGAATGAGCAGTTCTTC.

The rearrangement joins TRBV30 to TRBJ1-1, with no clear D. The CDR3 consists of 12 residues. Trimming left V 3 bases short and J 1 base short, with 6 bases between. Germline V lookup: CDR1 GTSNPN, CDR2 SVGIG (reference sequence). The CDR3 here is CAWSRENTEAFF. In DNA, the CDR3 is TGTGCCTGGAGCCGGGAGAACACTGAAGCTTTCTTT. The full variable domain, with the rest looked up from reference TRBV30 and TRBJ1-1, is SQTIHQWPATLVQPVGSPLSLECTVEGTSNPNLYWYRQAAGRGLQLLFYSVGIGQISSEVPQNLSASRPQDRQFILSSKKLLLSDSGFYLCAWSRENTEAFFGQGTRLTVV.

In its sample, this clone was seen a few times. The rearrangement uses TRBV29-1 and TRBJ2-7; 8 bases fit TRBD1. In germline, CDR1 is SQVTM, CDR2 ANQGSEA. J lost 7 bases, V lost 6 bases, and 8 bases had no gene match. The CDR3 loop spans 12 amino acids. The CDR3: CSVNRGSREQYF. As DNA, the CDR3 is TGCAGCGTCAACAGGGGGTCCAGGGAGCAGTACTTC.

This sequence joins TRBV19 and TRBJ2-7; 13 bases fit TRBD2. The CDR3 spans 15 residues. The J segment lost 4 bases and the V segment lost 5 bases, leaving 5 bases of the junction unmatched. The V gene's germline CDR1 is LNHDA and CDR2 SQIVND (reference sequence). CDR3 nucleotide sequence: TGTGCCAGTAGTCCAAGGGGACTAGCGGGGTACGAGCAGTACTTC. Its translation is CASSPRGLAGYEQYF.

The V gene is TRBV29-1, the J gene TRBJ2-7; D ambiguous. Germline V gene data show CDR1 as SQVTM and CDR2 as ANQGSEA. The CDR3 has 12 amino acids. Deletions cut 7 bases from V and 0 bases from J, with 10 bases between. CDR3 nucleotide sequence: TGCAGCGCCCTAGATCCCTCCTACGAGCAGTACTTC. Residues: CSALDPSYEQYF.

The chain couples TRBV29-1 to TRBJ2-2; D possibly corresponds to TRBD1 (6 bases). The length of the CDR3 is 14 residues. Trimming shortened V by 6 bases and J by 4 bases, and 15 bases separated the two germline ends. Germline V gives CDR1 SQVTM, CDR2 ANQGSEA. CDR3 region: CSVLPTGPTGELFF. CDR3 DNA sequence: TGCAGCGTACTACCGACAGGTCCCACCGGGGAGCTGTTTTTT.

V is TRBV29-1 and J is TRBJ2-7; D uncertain. Germline CDR1 reads SQVTM; CDR2 reads ANQGSEA. The length of the CDR3 is 12 residues. Trimming stripped 5 bases from V and 0 bases from J, with 8 bases between. DNA of the CDR3: TGCAGCGTTAGGGCCCGCTCCTACGAGCAGTACTTC. This translates into CSVRARSYEQYF.

The V call is TRBV19, the J call TRBJ1-2; TRBD1 agrees at 9 bases. Germline trimming cut 3 bases from V and 8 bases from J; bases unmatched to any gene: 7. Germline loops: CDR1 LNHDA, CDR2 SQIVND (reference sequence). This CDR3 contains 14 residues. CDR3 coding DNA: TGTGCCAGTAGTATCGAACAGGGGGCAGGCGGCTACACCTTC. Residues: CASSIEQGAGGYTF.

V is TRBV6-5 and J is TRBJ1-2, with D tentatively TRBD1 (5 bases). Germline CDR1 and CDR2: MNHEY and SVGAGI. V lost 5 bases, J lost 4 bases, and 14 bases lay in between. The CDR3 is 14 residues long. The CDR3 DNA is TGTGCCAGCAGTCCGGACGGGGGAACCTATGGCTACACCTTC. Its protein product is CASSPDGGTYGYTF.

The V and J genes are TRBV19 and TRBJ2-1; TRBD1 agrees at 9 bases. Germline V CDR1 and CDR2: LNHDA, SQIVND (reference sequence). J gave up 9 bases and V 6 bases, and 9 bases lay outside the gene matches. There are 14 residues in the CDR3. Here the CDR3 reads CASRPRTGESEQFF. CDR3 bases: TGTGCCAGTAGGCCCAGGACAGGGGAGAGTGAGCAGTTCTTC.

The chain couples TRBV19 to TRBJ2-3, with D tentatively TRBD2 (6 bases). Germline values: CDR1 LNHDA, CDR2 SQIVND (reference sequence). Trimming took off 6 bases at V and 5 bases at J, with 12 bases between the two ends. CDR3 length: 13 amino acids. DNA for the CDR3: TGTGCCAGTAGCACAGGAGGGGTAGATACGCAGTATTTT. Its translation: CASSTGGVDTQYF.

The V call is TRBV30, the J call TRBJ2-3; D ambiguous. The CDR3 length is 13 residues. Per germline, CDR1 GTSNPN and CDR2 SVGIG (reference sequence). Trimming shortened V by 5 bases and J by 1 base, and 10 bases separated the two germline ends. The CDR3 loop reads CAWVAFGTDTQYF. The CDR3 DNA sequence: TGTGCCTGGGTGGCCTTCGGCACAGATACGCAGTATTTT.

The chain links TRBV30 to TRBJ1-6; no definite D call. Germline assignment: CDR1 GTSNPN and CDR2 SVGIG (reference sequence). The CDR3 contains 15 residues. V was clipped by 2 bases and J by 0 bases, with 8 bases between them. As DNA, the CDR3 is TGTGCCTGGAGTAGAGCGAGCTCCTATAATTCACCCCTCCACTTT. Translated: CAWSRASSYNSPLHF.

This clone was detected only a few times. The V and J genes are TRBV5-1 and TRBJ1-2; tentatively, D is TRBD1 (5 bases). Per germline, CDR1 SGHRS and CDR2 YFSETQ. The germline V and J ends were trimmed by 5 bases and 4 bases, with 15 bases remaining between them. The CDR3 covers 14 residues. The CDR3 DNA is TGCGCCAGCAGAACGGAACAGGCGATCTATGGCTACACCTTC. Protein product: CASRTEQAIYGYTF.

The J gene is TRBJ1-5, the V gene TRBV30; weak D call: TRBD1 (5 bases). Trimming removed 1 base from V and 3 bases from J, with 7 bases in between. In germline, CDR1 is GTSNPN, CDR2 SVGIG (reference sequence). The CDR3 has 13 amino acids. The chain's CDR3 is CAWSGGINQPQHF. The CDR3 DNA follows: TGTGCCTGGAGTGGGGGGATCAATCAGCCCCAGCATTTT.

The chain combines TRBV30 with TRBJ1-5, with unresolved D. This CDR3 has 14 residues. The V end was cut by 0 bases, the J end by 2 bases, with 8 bases between. Germline lookup yields CDR1 GTSNPN and CDR2 SVGIG (reference sequence). CDR3 bases: TGTGCCTGGAGTGTTGGAAGTGGCAATCAGCCCCAGCATTTT. This sequence encodes CAWSVGSGNQPQHF.

This rearrangement joins TRBV5-1 to TRBJ1-4; D is unresolved. Trimming shortened V by 0 bases and J by 11 bases, and 14 bases separated the two germline ends. CDR3 length equals 14 residues. Germline V lookup: CDR1 SGHRS, CDR2 YFSETQ. The CDR3 nucleotides are TGCGCCAGCAGCTTGGATGTTGGAATGAGCAAACTGTTTTTT. Protein product: CASSLDVGMSKLFF. Full variable domain (remainder filled in from reference TRBV5-1 and TRBJ1-4): KAGVTQTPRYLIKTRGQQVTLSCSPISGHRSVSWYQQTPGQGLQFLFEYFSETQRNKGNFPGRFSGRQFSNSRSEMNVSTLELGDSALYLCASSLDVGMSKLFFGSGTQLSVL.

This clone was observed a few times. The rearrangement uses TRBV30 and TRBJ2-3; D is uncertain. Looked up from germline, CDR1 is GTSNPN and CDR2 is SVGIG (reference sequence). This CDR3 is 12 amino acids long. Between the trimmed V and J ends, which lost 4 bases and 0 bases, there was a span of 5 bases. The CDR3 DNA sequence: TGTGCCTGGACACTCAGCACAGATACGCAGTATTTT. Translating it yields CAWTLSTDTQYF.

This clone appeared once. The gene calls are TRBV7-2 and TRBJ2-7; TRBD2 agrees at 8 bases. The CDR3 covers 14 residues. Germline lookup yields CDR1 SGHTA and CDR2 FQGNSA. V lost 2 bases, J lost 3 bases, and 3 bases stayed unmatched. The CDR3 here is CASSLTSGVYEQYF. The CDR3 DNA reads TGTGCCAGCAGCTTAACTAGCGGCGTCTACGAGCAGTACTTC.

This chain joins TRBV7-9 and TRBJ2-3; no firm D call. The germline gives CDR1 SEHNR, CDR2 FQNEAQ (reference sequence). The germline V and J ends were trimmed by 11 bases and 1 base, with 7 bases remaining between them. The CDR3 spans 11 residues. CDR3 sequence (DNA): TGTGCCTTAGGTGGCACAGATACGCAGTATTTT. It specifies CALGGTDTQYF.

This clone was counted only a few times. The rearrangement joins TRBV5-1 to TRBJ2-5, with a tentative D call TRBD1 (7 bases). Trimming removed 4 bases at V and 1 base at J, with 14 bases between. The length of the CDR3 is 15 residues. The germline gives CDR1 SGHRS, CDR2 YFSETQ. The DNA of the CDR3 is TGCGCCAGCAGCCCCGGACAGGAGGGCCAAGAGACCCAGTACTTC. Residues: CASSPGQEGQETQYF.

J is TRBJ2-7 and V is TRBV29-1, with unresolved D. The CDR3 contains 11 residues. Trimming left V 3 bases short and J 3 bases short, with 6 bases between. Germline CDR1 and CDR2: SQVTM and ANQGSEA. CDR3 DNA sequence: TGCAGCGTTGAGACCGACTACGAGCAGTACTTC. This encodes CSVETDYEQYF.

The chain has TRBV29-1 and TRBJ2-3; D remains ambiguous. The CDR3 length is 11 residues. V was trimmed by 5 bases and J by 3 bases, leaving 6 bases between them. CDR1 is SQVTM and CDR2 is ANQGSEA in the germline V gene. The CDR3 bases are TGCAGCGTTATGAGTACAGATACGCAGTATTTT. It codes for CSVMSTDTQYF.